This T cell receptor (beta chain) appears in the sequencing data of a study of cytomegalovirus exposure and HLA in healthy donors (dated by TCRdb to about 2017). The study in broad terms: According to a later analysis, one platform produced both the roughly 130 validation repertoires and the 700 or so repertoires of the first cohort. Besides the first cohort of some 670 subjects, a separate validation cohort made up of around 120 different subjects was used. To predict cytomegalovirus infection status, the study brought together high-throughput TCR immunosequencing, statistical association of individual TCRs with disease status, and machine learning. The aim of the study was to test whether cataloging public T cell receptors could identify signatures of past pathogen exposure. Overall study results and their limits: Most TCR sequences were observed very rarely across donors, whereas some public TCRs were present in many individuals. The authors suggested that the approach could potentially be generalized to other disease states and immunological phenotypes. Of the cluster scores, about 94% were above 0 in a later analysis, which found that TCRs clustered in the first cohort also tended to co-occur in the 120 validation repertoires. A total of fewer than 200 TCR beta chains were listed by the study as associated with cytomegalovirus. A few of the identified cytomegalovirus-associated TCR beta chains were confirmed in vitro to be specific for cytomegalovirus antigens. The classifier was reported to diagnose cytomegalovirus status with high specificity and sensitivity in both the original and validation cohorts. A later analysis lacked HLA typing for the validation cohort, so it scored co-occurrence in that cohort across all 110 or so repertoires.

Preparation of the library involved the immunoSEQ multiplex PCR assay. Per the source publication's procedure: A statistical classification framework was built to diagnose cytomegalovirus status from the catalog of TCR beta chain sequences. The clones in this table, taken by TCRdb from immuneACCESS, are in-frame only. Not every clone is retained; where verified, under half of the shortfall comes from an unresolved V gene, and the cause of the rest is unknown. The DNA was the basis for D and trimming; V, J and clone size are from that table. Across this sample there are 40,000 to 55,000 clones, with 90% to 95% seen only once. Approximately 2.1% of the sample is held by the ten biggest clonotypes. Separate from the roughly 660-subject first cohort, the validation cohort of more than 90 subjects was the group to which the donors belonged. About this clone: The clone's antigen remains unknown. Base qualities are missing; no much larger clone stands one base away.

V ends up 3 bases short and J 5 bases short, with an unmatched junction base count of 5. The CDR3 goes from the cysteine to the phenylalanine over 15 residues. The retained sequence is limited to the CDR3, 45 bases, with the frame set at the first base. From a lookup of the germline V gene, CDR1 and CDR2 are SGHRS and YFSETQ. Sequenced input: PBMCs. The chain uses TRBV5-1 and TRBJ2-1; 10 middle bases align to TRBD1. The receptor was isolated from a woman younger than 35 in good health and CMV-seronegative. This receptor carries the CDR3 CASSSGTGVDNEQFF. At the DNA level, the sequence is TGCGCCAGCAGCTCCGGGACAGGGGTCGACAATGAGCAGTTCTTC.